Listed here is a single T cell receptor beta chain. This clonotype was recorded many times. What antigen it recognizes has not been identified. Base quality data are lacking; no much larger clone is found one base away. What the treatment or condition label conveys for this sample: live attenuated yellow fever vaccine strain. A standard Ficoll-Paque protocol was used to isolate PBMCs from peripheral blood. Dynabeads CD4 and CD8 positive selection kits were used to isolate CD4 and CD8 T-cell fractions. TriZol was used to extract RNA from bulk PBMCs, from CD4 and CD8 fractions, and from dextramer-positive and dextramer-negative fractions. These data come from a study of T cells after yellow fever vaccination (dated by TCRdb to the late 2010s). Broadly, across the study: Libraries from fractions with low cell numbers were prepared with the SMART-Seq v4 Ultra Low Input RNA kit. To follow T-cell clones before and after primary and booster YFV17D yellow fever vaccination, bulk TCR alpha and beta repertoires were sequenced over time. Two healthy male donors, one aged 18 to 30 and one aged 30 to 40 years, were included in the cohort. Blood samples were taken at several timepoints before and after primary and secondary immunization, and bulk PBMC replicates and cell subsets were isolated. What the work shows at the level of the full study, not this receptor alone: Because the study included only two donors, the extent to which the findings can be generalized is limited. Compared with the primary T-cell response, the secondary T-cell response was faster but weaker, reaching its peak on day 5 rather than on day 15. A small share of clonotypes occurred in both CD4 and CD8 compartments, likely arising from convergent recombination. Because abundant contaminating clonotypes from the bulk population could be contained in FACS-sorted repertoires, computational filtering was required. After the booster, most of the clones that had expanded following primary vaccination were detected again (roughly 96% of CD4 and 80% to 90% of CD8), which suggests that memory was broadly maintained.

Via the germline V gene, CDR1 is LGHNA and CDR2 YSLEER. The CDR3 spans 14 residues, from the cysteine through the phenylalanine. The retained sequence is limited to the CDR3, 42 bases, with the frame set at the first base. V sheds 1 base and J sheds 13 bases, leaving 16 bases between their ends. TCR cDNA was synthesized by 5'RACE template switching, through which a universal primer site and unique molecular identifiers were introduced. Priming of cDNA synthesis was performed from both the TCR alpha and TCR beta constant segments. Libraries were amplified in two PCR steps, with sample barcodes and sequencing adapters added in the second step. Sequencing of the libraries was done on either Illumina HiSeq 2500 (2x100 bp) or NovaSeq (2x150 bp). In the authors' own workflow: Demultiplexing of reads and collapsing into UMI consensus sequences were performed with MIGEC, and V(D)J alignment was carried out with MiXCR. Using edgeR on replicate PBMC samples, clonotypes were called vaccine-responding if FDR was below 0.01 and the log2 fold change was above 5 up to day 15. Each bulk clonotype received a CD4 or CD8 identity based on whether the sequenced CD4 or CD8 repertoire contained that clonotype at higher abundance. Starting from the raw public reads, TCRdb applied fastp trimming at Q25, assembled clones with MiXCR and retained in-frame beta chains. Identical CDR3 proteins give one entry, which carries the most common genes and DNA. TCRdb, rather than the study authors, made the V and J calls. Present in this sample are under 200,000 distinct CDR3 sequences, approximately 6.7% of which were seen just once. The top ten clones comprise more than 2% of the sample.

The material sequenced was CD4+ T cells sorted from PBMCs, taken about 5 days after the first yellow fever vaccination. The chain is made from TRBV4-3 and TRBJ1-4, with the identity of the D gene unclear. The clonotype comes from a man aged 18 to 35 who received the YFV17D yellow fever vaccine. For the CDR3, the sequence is CASSQVRLAVGLFF. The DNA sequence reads TGCGCCAGCAGCCAAGTTAGGTTGGCGGTGGGACTGTTTTTT.